The 30 T cell receptor beta chains below come from one sample, sequenced in a study of CD8 T cells in Susac syndrome. With random hexamers, reverse transcription was performed on roughly 0.5 to 1 ug of RNA. Via MiXCR, TCRdb re-called the immunoSEQ multiplex PCR reads, giving one row per CDR3 protein. The sample records fewer than 350,000 distinct CDR3 sequences, 92% being singletons. The sample consisted of CD4+ T cells from PBMCs. All receptors come from a human donor with multiple sclerosis.

The rearrangement uses TRBV6-1 and TRBJ1-1; 7 nucleotides match TRBD1. Germline CDR1 MNHNS, CDR2 SASEGT. The trim removed 8 bases at V and 7 bases at J, leaving 10 bases unmatched. The CDR3 sequence is 13 residues long. The CDR3: CASATGQLGEAFF. The CDR3 nucleotides read TGTGCCAGCGCCACGGGACAGCTAGGTGAAGCTTTCTTT.

The chain has TRBV20-1 and TRBJ2-3, with D possibly called TRBD1 or TRBD2 (5 bases each). The germline V gene has CDR1 DFQATT and CDR2 SNEGSKA (reference sequence). The CDR3 is 14 residues long. V lost 5 bases to trimming and J lost 9 bases, with 21 bases between them. The CDR3 sequence is CSAVRDPGIATQYF. The CDR3 DNA reads as TGCAGTGCTGTCAGGGACCCAGGGATTGCGACGCAGTATTTT.

The gene calls are TRBV10-2 and TRBJ2-7, with TRBD2 matching over 10 bases. After removal of 2 bases from V and 3 bases from J, the junction contained 1 base not matched to a gene. The CDR3 runs 14 residues. Per germline, CDR1 WSHSY and CDR2 SAAADI. The DNA of the CDR3 is TGCGCCAGCAGTGAGACTAGCGGGGTCTACGAGCAGTACTTC. Amino acids: CASSETSGVYEQYF.

This clonotype appeared a single time. V gene TRBV11-2 combines with J gene TRBJ1-2, with 7 bases that match TRBD1. The V and J ends lost 5 bases and 6 bases, in that order; junction bases with no gene match: 9. The CDR3 length is 14 residues. Germline CDR1 and CDR2: SGHAT and FQNNGV. CDR3 nucleotides: TGTGCCAGCAGCCAGGTACAGGGGAGCCATGGCTACACCTTC. Amino acids: CASSQVQGSHGYTF.

The chain employs TRBV19 and TRBJ2-7, with no clear D. Germline CDR1 reads LNHDA; CDR2 reads SQIVND (reference sequence). The CDR3 is 15 amino acids. Trimming cost V 5 bases and J 2 bases, with 16 bases left between them. The DNA for the CDR3 is TGTGCCAGTAGTCTCGCCGGGCAGGCACCCTACGAGCAGTACTTC. It translates to CASSLAGQAPYEQYF. The full variable domain, in which reference TRBV19 and TRBJ2-7 provide the parts outside the CDR3, is DGGITQSPKYLFRKEGQNVTLSCEQNLNHDAMYWYRQDPGQGLRLIYYSQIVNDFQKGDIAEGYSVSREKKESFPLTVTSAQKNPTAFYLCASSLAGQAPYEQYFGPGTRLTVT.

The J gene is TRBJ1-2, the V gene TRBV30; TRBD1 matches at 8 bases. With V trimmed by 5 bases and J by 3 bases, 2 bases remained unmatched. The germline V gene encodes CDR1 GTSNPN and CDR2 SVGIG (reference sequence). This CDR3 is built from 12 residues. The CDR3 DNA sequence: TGTGCCTGGGAGACAGGGGACTATGGCTACACCTTC. Translation gives CAWETGDYGYTF.

The chain is built from TRBV19 and TRBJ2-1; tentative D call: TRBD2 (7 bases). Between the trimmed V and J ends, which lost 6 bases and 10 bases, there was a span of 16 bases. Germline V lookup: CDR1 LNHDA, CDR2 SQIVND (reference sequence). The CDR3 consists of 13 residues. The chain's CDR3 is CASRNGGAREQFF. The CDR3 bases are TGTGCCAGTAGGAATGGGGGGGCCCGGGAGCAGTTCTTC.

The CDR3 bases are TGTGCCAGCAGCGTGGACGGGCGCTCTGGAAACACCATATATTTT. Its translation is CASSVDGRSGNTIYF. The rearrangement joins TRBV9 to TRBJ1-3; no definite D call. The germline V and J ends were trimmed by 2 bases and 0 bases, with 9 bases remaining between them. The CDR3 runs 15 residues. Germline V lookup: CDR1 SGDLS, CDR2 YYNGEE.

The CDR3 nucleotides are TGTGCCAGCAGTAAGGCCCGAACTAGCGGGAGTCAAAATGAGCAGTTCTTC. The encoded protein is CASSKARTSGSQNEQFF. The chain links TRBV6-1 to TRBJ2-1; 11 bases are shared with TRBD2. The junction had 13 bases not matched to a gene; V was cut back by 5 bases and J by 7 bases. CDR3 length: 17 residues. Germline values: CDR1 MNHNS, CDR2 SASEGT.

This sequence joins TRBV12-3 or TRBV12-4 and TRBJ2-5, with TRBD2 as a possible D gene (5 bases). The CDR3 runs to 14 residues. Trimming removed 3 bases at V and 1 base at J, with 9 bases between. The CDR3 sequence is CASSFGSLQETQYF. For the CDR3, the DNA is TGTGCCAGCAGTTTTGGGAGTCTCCAAGAGACCCAGTACTTC.

This chain uses TRBV5-1 with TRBJ2-5; 11 bases agree with TRBD2. CDR1 and CDR2 (germline): SGHRS, YFSETQ. This CDR3 contains 17 residues. V dropped 4 bases and J dropped 9; count of bases not matched to a gene: 17. The CDR3: CASSPGAGTSGPGSQYF. As DNA, the CDR3 is TGCGCCAGCAGCCCCGGCGCCGGGACTAGCGGCCCAGGATCCCAGTACTTC.

The chain employs TRBV7-2 and TRBJ2-3, with no clear D. CDR3 length: 15 amino acids. V dropped 2 bases and J dropped 1 base, with 10 bases sitting between them. Germline CDR1 SGHTA, CDR2 FQGNSA. Written as DNA, the CDR3 is TGTGCCAGCAGCTTAAGACTGGCCCGCACAGATACGCAGTATTTT. Protein: CASSLRLARTDTQYF.

This chain joins TRBV6-2 or TRBV6-3 and TRBJ2-2; tentative D call: TRBD2 (7 bases). The CDR3 totals 17 residues. Trimming cost V 2 bases and J 0 bases, with 13 bases left between them. The germline gives CDR1 MNHEY, CDR2 SVGEGT. This CDR3 is CASSYTSGGPNTGELFF. In DNA form, the CDR3 reads TGTGCCAGCAGTTACACTTCGGGGGGCCCGAACACCGGGGAGCTGTTTTTT.

The chain has TRBV7-9 and TRBJ1-6; D unresolved. Between the trimmed V and J ends, which lost 3 bases and 9 bases, there was a span of 12 bases. The germline V gene has CDR1 SEHNR and CDR2 FQNEAQ (reference sequence). There are 14 residues in the CDR3. In DNA form, the CDR3 reads TGTGCCAGCAGCTTTGGCATGACGGGTTCACCCCTCCACTTT. This gives the protein CASSFGMTGSPLHF.

V gene TRBV29-1 combines with J gene TRBJ2-5; D is unclear. The germline V gene encodes CDR1 SQVTM and CDR2 ANQGSEA. CDR3 length: 12 amino acids. V lost 0 bases and J 5 bases, leaving 7 bases between the germline ends. CDR3 nucleotides: TGCAGCGTTGAAGATCTGCAGGAGACCCAGTACTTC. Amino acids: CSVEDLQETQYF.

The chain combines TRBV11-2 with TRBJ2-5; D may correspond to TRBD1 or TRBD2 (5 bases each). CDR3 size: 13 residues. The germline V gene encodes CDR1 SGHAT and CDR2 FQNNGV. V lost 1 base and J lost 5, with 8 bases in between. The CDR3 sequence is CASSLGRDETQYF. The CDR3 nucleotides read TGTGCCAGCAGCTTAGGCAGGGACGAGACCCAGTACTTC.

The gene calls are TRBV24-1 and TRBJ2-1; no clear D. The CDR3 totals 16 residues. Trimming removed 2 bases from V and 3 bases from J, with 13 bases in between. In germline, CDR1 is KGHDR, CDR2 SFDVKD. CDR3 region: CATSDSPGLGYNEQFF. For the CDR3, the DNA is TGTGCCACCAGTGATTCCCCCGGGCTAGGCTACAATGAGCAGTTCTTC.

The chain has TRBV6-1 and TRBJ1-2, with D hard to call. Germline-derived CDR1 and CDR2 are MNHNS and SASEGT. Trimming cost V 8 bases and J 7 bases, with 26 bases left between them. The CDR3 has 16 residues. The DNA of the CDR3 is TGTGCCAGCCATGGGAGAGCGAGGCTCCTAGGGAGTGGCTACACCTTC. Protein: CASHGRARLLGSGYTF.

The chain joins TRBV7-6 to TRBJ1-1, with D tentatively TRBD1 (5 bases). Germline lookup yields CDR1 SGHVS and CDR2 FNYEAQ. CDR3 size: 14 residues. Trimming removed 1 base at V and 7 bases at J, with 13 bases between. CDR3 residues: CASSLEGRVSEAFF. CDR3 bases: TGTGCCAGCAGCTTAGAGGGGCGCGTAAGTGAAGCTTTCTTT.

The chain combines TRBV3-1 with TRBJ1-1; TRBD1 matches 7 bases. Trimming removed 4 bases from V and 1 base from J; junction bases left unmatched: 15. The CDR3 contains 18 residues. Per the germline V gene, CDR1 is LGHDT and CDR2 is YNNKEL (reference sequence). As DNA, the CDR3 is TGTGCCAGCAGCCCCCTTATGGGACAGAAAAAGGGGAACACTGAAGCTTTCTTT. Its translation: CASSPLMGQKKGNTEAFF.

This chain joins TRBV3-1 and TRBJ2-2; tentative D call: TRBD1 (6 bases). The CDR3 is 16 amino acids. Germline CDR1 and CDR2: LGHDT and YNNKEL (reference sequence). Trimming cost V 1 base and J 0 bases, with 9 bases left between them. In DNA form, the CDR3 reads TGTGCCAGCAGCCAAGGGTGGACAGCGAACACCGGGGAGCTGTTTTTT. Translated, it gives CASSQGWTANTGELFF.

The chain links TRBV10-3 to TRBJ1-3; TRBD1 is a possible D gene (6 bases). Germline values: CDR1 ENHRY, CDR2 SYGVKD. The CDR3 sequence is 12 residues long. CDR3 nucleotides: TGTGCTGGGGGGACACCTGGAAACACCATATATTTT. Encoded protein: CAGGTPGNTIYF.

The V and J genes are TRBV12-3 or TRBV12-4 and TRBJ1-3; the D is unclear. V was clipped by 5 bases and J by 0 bases, with 8 bases between them. The CDR3 is 14 amino acids. The CDR3: CASSPQYSGNTIYF. For the CDR3, the DNA is TGTGCCAGCAGTCCACAGTACTCTGGAAACACCATATATTTT.

The chain joins TRBV6-1 to TRBJ1-2, with D tentatively TRBD1 (6 bases). This CDR3 comprises 15 residues. V dropped 5 bases and J dropped 5 bases, with 18 bases sitting between them. Per germline, CDR1 MNHNS and CDR2 SASEGT. As DNA, the CDR3 is TGTGCCAGCAGTCGAAAACGGGACACCCAATATGGCTACACCTTC. Its protein product is CASSRKRDTQYGYTF.

Here the CDR3 reads CSARWSGGAQETQYF. The CDR3 DNA is TGCAGTGCTCGTTGGAGCGGGGGGGCCCAAGAGACCCAGTACTTC. This sequence joins TRBV20-1 and TRBJ2-5; 10 bases match TRBD2. The CDR3 length is 15 residues. The trim removed 5 bases at V and 1 base at J, leaving 7 bases unmatched. Germline CDR1 and CDR2: DFQATT and SNEGSKA (reference sequence).

This rearrangement joins TRBV20-1 to TRBJ2-7; TRBD1 is a possible D gene (6 bases). Germline CDR1 reads DFQATT; CDR2 reads SNEGSKA (reference sequence). The V end lost 0 bases, the J end lost 5 bases, and 8 bases lay between the germline ends. This CDR3 spans 12 amino acids. The CDR3: CSAREDSNEQYF. The DNA of the CDR3 is TGCAGTGCTAGAGAGGACAGCAACGAGCAGTACTTC.

This chain connects TRBV30 to TRBJ2-3; a weak D match, TRBD2 (6 bases). Germline lookup yields CDR1 GTSNPN and CDR2 SVGIG (reference sequence). There are 14 residues in the CDR3. Between the trimmed V and J ends, which lost 1 base and 4 bases, there was a span of 12 bases. The CDR3 loop is CAWSGGGGADTQYF. The DNA of the CDR3 is TGTGCCTGGAGTGGGGGAGGAGGCGCAGATACGCAGTATTTT.

The chain uses TRBV5-1 and TRBJ2-4; maybe TRBD2 (6 bases). The V gene's germline CDR1 is SGHRS and CDR2 YFSETQ. The CDR3 extends over 14 amino acids. The V end lost 4 bases, the J end lost 4 bases, and 12 bases lay between the germline ends. The CDR3 loop is CASSEGLRKNIQYF. The CDR3 bases are TGCGCCAGCAGCGAGGGACTCAGGAAAAACATTCAGTACTTC.

CDR3 sequence: CASSLAGGRFTDTQYF. The CDR3 bases are TGTGCCAGCAGCTTAGCTGGCGGGAGGTTCACAGATACGCAGTATTTT. The V call is TRBV7-2, the J call TRBJ2-3, with 8 bases lining up with TRBD2. The germline V gene has CDR1 SGHTA and CDR2 FQGNSA. Trimming removed 0 bases from V and 2 bases from J; junction bases left unmatched: 4. This CDR3 is built from 16 residues.

This clonotype was detected once. The V gene is TRBV7-9, the J gene TRBJ1-1; 7 bases are a match to TRBD1. CDR3 size: 12 residues. Germline V gene sequence: CDR1 SEHNR, CDR2 FQNEAQ (reference sequence). V dropped 5 bases and J dropped 11; count of bases not matched to a gene: 8. Written as DNA, the CDR3 is TGTGCCAGCAGCCGGGACAGCCTGAGGGCTTTCTTT. This sequence encodes CASSRDSLRAFF.